The present TCR beta chain was sequenced within a study of cytomegalovirus exposure and HLA in healthy donors. Background on the study: Approximately 190 million T cells yielded more than 95 million unique TCR beta sequences, as an earlier analysis found.

Concerning this clone: Its antigen is still unknown.

Findings of the study overall: There was a cluster of highly shared sequence variants that was likely a sequencing artifact.

This CDR3 has 14 amino acids. Trimming shortened V by 7 bases and J by 2 bases, and 14 bases separated the two germline ends. CDR1 is SGHRS, CDR2 YFSETQ, per germline. Vbeta (60) and Jbeta (13) primers were used in the PCR. Only in-frame clones appear in the TCRdb table, and some are missing; sequencing was by immunoSEQ multiplex PCR. Among approximately 170,000 clones listed, around three quarters were seen once. The rearrangement links TRBV5-1 to TRBJ2-3; a possible D gene is TRBD1 (6 bases). Sequencing input: PBMCs. The clonotype was recovered from a woman under 40 in good health and CMV-seropositive. DNA for the CDR3: TGCGCCAGCGCGAGGACAGCACTCACAGATACGCAGTATTTT. Encoded protein: CASARTALTDTQYF.